The 27 T cell receptor beta chains below were found in one sample sequenced in a study of cytomegalovirus exposure and HLA in healthy donors. Sequenced by immunoSEQ multiplex PCR; TCRdb stores in-frame clones only, minus some. In the table there are approximately 160,000 clones, approximately 87% of which are singletons. The sequencing input was PBMCs. The receptors originated from a woman aged 25 to 39 in good health and CMV-seronegative.

The chain has TRBV4-1 and TRBJ2-1; unclear D gene. CDR3 length equals 16 residues. The V gene lost 1 base and the J gene lost 0 bases, with 10 bases spanning the gap. CDR1 MGHRA and CDR2 YSYEKL come from the germline V gene. In DNA, the CDR3 is TGCGCCAGCAGCCAAGGTTTGCATGACTCCTACAATGAGCAGTTCTTC. This sequence encodes CASSQGLHDSYNEQFF.

The chain links TRBV6-5 to TRBJ1-2; D may be TRBD1 (6 bases). V gave up 4 bases and J gave up 5 bases, with 8 bases separating them. CDR1 MNHEY and CDR2 SVGAGI come from the germline V gene. This CDR3 is 12 amino acids long. CDR3: CASSLQGYGYTF. CDR3 nucleotide sequence: TGTGCCAGCAGTTTACAGGGATATGGCTACACCTTC.

V usage is TRBV6-6 and J usage is TRBJ1-5; D is unclear. Germline V lookup: CDR1 MNHNY, CDR2 SVGAGI (reference sequence). CDR3 size: 16 residues. The germline V and J ends were trimmed by 0 bases and 0 bases, with 9 bases remaining between them. DNA for the CDR3: TGTGCCAGCAGTTACTCGAAGATTAATAGCAATCAGCCCCAGCATTTT. It encodes CASSYSKINSNQPQHF.

The V gene is TRBV5-1, the J gene TRBJ2-3, with D uncertain. V was clipped by 2 bases and J by 0 bases, with 7 bases between them. The CDR3 is 14 amino acids. Germline CDR1 is SGHRS and CDR2 is YFSETQ. CDR3 loop: CASSLRVSTDTQYF. The CDR3 nucleotides are TGCGCCAGCAGCTTAAGGGTTAGCACAGATACGCAGTATTTT. The complete variable domain, with remaining parts taken from reference TRBV5-1 and TRBJ2-3, reads KAGVTQTPRYLIKTRGQQVTLSCSPISGHRSVSWYQQTPGQGLQFLFEYFSETQRNKGNFPGRFSGRQFSNSRSEMNVSTLELGDSALYLCASSLRVSTDTQYFGPGTRLTVL.

The rearrangement uses TRBV5-6 and TRBJ2-1, with a possible D match to TRBD2 (6 bases). Germline V gene sequence: CDR1 SGHDT, CDR2 YYEEEE. The CDR3 extends over 15 amino acids. Trimming took off 4 bases at V and 8 bases at J, with 19 bases between the two ends. CDR3 bases: TGTGCCAGCAGCGGCGTGGGACTCTCCTTGGATGAGCAGTTCTTC. Translating gives CASSGVGLSLDEQFF.

V usage is TRBV5-1 and J usage is TRBJ2-3; D possibly corresponds to TRBD2 (6 bases). Germline V gives CDR1 SGHRS, CDR2 YFSETQ. V gave up 2 bases and J gave up 2 bases, with 12 bases separating them. The CDR3 is 15 residues long. CDR3 coding DNA: TGCGCCAGCAGCTTTAGCGGCGGCAACACAGATACGCAGTATTTT. Translating gives CASSFSGGNTDTQYF.

The rearrangement uses TRBV25-1 and TRBJ2-1; possibly TRBD1 for D (5 bases). The CDR3 is 15 residues long. Germline CDR1 MGHDK, CDR2 SYGVNS. Trimming removed 4 bases at V and 4 bases at J, with 14 bases between. This CDR3 reads CASSAGDRKYNEQFF. Written as DNA, the CDR3 is TGTGCCAGCAGTGCTGGAGACAGAAAGTACAATGAGCAGTTCTTC.

The rearrangement uses TRBV7-8 and TRBJ1-2, with 9 bases identical to TRBD1. CDR3 length: 16 residues. Germline CDR1 and CDR2: SGHVS and FQNEAQ. V trimming: 2 bases; J trimming: 4 bases; junction bases outside the gene matches: 8. This chain's CDR3 is CASSLRTGGPGYGYTF. In DNA form, the CDR3 reads TGTGCCAGCAGCTTAAGAACAGGGGGCCCGGGCTATGGCTACACCTTC.

The rearrangement links TRBV5-1 to TRBJ1-2; maybe TRBD1 (6 bases). The CDR3 contains 14 residues. CDR1 and CDR2 from the germline V gene are SGHRS and YFSETQ. V was pared by 2 bases and J by 7 bases, with 15 bases between. This CDR3 is CASSLQGGGGGYTF. The DNA of the CDR3 is TGCGCCAGCAGCTTACAGGGTGGAGGTGGTGGCTACACCTTC. Drawing the rest from reference TRBV5-1 and TRBJ1-2, the complete variable domain is KAGVTQTPRYLIKTRGQQVTLSCSPISGHRSVSWYQQTPGQGLQFLFEYFSETQRNKGNFPGRFSGRQFSNSRSEMNVSTLELGDSALYLCASSLQGGGGGYTFGSGTRLTVV.

The chain links TRBV11-2 to TRBJ2-2, with D unclear. The germline V gene encodes CDR1 SGHAT and CDR2 FQNNGV. V lost 3 bases, J lost 1 base, and 6 bases lay in between. The CDR3 loop spans 14 amino acids. The CDR3, as DNA: TGTGCCAGCAGCTTGGTCATGAACACCGGGGAGCTGTTTTTT. This sequence encodes CASSLVMNTGELFF.

This rearrangement joins TRBV28 to TRBJ2-3; tentatively, D is TRBD1 (6 bases). The CDR3 is 12 amino acids. V was pared by 5 bases and J by 11 bases, with 14 bases between. The germline V gene encodes CDR1 MDHEN and CDR2 SYDVKM. The CDR3 loop is CASSPRTALQYF. CDR3 DNA sequence: TGTGCCAGCAGTCCTAGGACAGCCCTGCAGTATTTT.

This clone was observed a single time. This rearrangement joins TRBV29-1 to TRBJ2-1, with D unresolved. This CDR3 region has 11 residues. V was pared by 4 bases and J by 4 bases, with 5 bases between. Germline V gives CDR1 SQVTM, CDR2 ANQGSEA. DNA of the CDR3: TGCAGCGTTGTGCTGTACAATGAGCAGTTCTTC. Its translation is CSVVLYNEQFF.

The chain has TRBV7-9 and TRBJ2-3; D is possibly TRBD2 (6 bases). Germline V gives CDR1 SEHNR, CDR2 FQNEAQ (reference sequence). This CDR3 is built from 16 residues. Trimming left V 5 bases short and J 2 bases short, with 17 bases between. The CDR3 loop reads CASSKASGRTTDTQYF. The CDR3 DNA reads TGTGCCAGCAGCAAGGCGAGCGGGCGTACCACAGATACGCAGTATTTT.

The rearrangement joins TRBV14 to TRBJ1-2; D remains unclear. Germline values: CDR1 SGHDN, CDR2 FVKESK. CDR3 length: 14 residues. Trimming shortened V by 0 bases and J by 4 bases, and 9 bases separated the two germline ends. For the CDR3, the DNA is TGTGCCAGCAGCCAAGATCTCCCCCCCTATGGCTACACCTTC. Translation gives CASSQDLPPYGYTF.

This chain's CDR3 is CASIGLAGANEQFF. The CDR3 bases are TGTGCCAGCATTGGGTTAGCGGGAGCTAATGAGCAGTTCTTC. The V gene is TRBV27, the J gene TRBJ2-1; 9 nucleotides align to TRBD2. Germline CDR1 MNHEY, CDR2 SMNVEV (reference sequence). CDR3 size: 14 residues. Germline trimming cut 7 bases from V and 7 bases from J; bases unmatched to any gene: 8.

This clone has just a few counts. The chain links TRBV15 to TRBJ2-5; 10 bases fit TRBD1. This CDR3 region has 13 residues. Trimming cost V 7 bases and J 5 bases; bases outside gene matches: 4. Germline lookup yields CDR1 LNHNV and CDR2 YYDKDF (reference sequence). CDR3 DNA sequence: TGTGCCACCACAGGGACAGGGGAGGAGACCCAGTACTTC. Translating gives CATTGTGEETQYF.

The chain has TRBV14 and TRBJ1-4; 8 bases agree with TRBD1. With V trimmed by 5 bases and J by 0 bases, 17 bases remained unmatched. This CDR3 contains 20 residues. Germline values: CDR1 SGHDN, CDR2 FVKESK. CDR3 coding DNA: TGTGCCAGCAGCTCTCCGACAGGGGACAACCCTCAGGCAACTAATGAAAAACTGTTTTTT. Encoded protein: CASSSPTGDNPQATNEKLFF.

This clone was counted once. The chain joins TRBV7-2 to TRBJ1-2; D gene unclear. CDR3 length: 14 amino acids. CDR1 is SGHTA and CDR2 is FQGNSA in the germline V gene. The V end lost 4 bases, the J end lost 4 bases, and 13 bases lay between the germline ends. CDR3 loop: CASSSQGQIYGYTF. The CDR3 DNA is TGTGCCAGCAGCTCCCAAGGGCAGATCTATGGCTACACCTTC.

The chain is built from TRBV27 and TRBJ2-1, with D tentatively TRBD2 (7 bases). The CDR3 contains 16 residues. Between the trimmed V and J ends, which lost 3 bases and 8 bases, there was a span of 20 bases. Looked up from germline, CDR1 is MNHEY and CDR2 is SMNVEV (reference sequence). The CDR3 coding sequence is TGTGCCAGCAGTTTTGGAGGGGGGGCCTTTTTCTATGAGCAGTTCTTC. This encodes CASSFGGGAFFYEQFF.

The chain has TRBV6-4 and TRBJ2-1, with TRBD2 matching 7 bases. Germline CDR1 reads MRHNA; CDR2 reads SNTAGT. The CDR3 totals 15 residues. Trimming cost V 6 bases and J 5 bases; bases outside gene matches: 10. CDR3 amino acids: CASSPMAGVHNEQFF. The CDR3 nucleotides are TGTGCCAGCAGCCCGATGGCGGGGGTGCACAATGAGCAGTTCTTC.

A few counts support this clone. The chain recombines TRBV7-9 with TRBJ1-1; D gene ambiguous. Trimming cost V 4 bases and J 11 bases, with 14 bases left between them. This CDR3 comprises 12 residues. Germline CDR1 SEHNR, CDR2 FQNEAQ (reference sequence). The DNA of the CDR3 is TGTGCCAGCAGCTCCTCGGAGGTAGGCGCTTTCTTT. It encodes CASSSSEVGAFF.

The sample holds one count of this clone. The chain is built from TRBV2 and TRBJ1-4; TRBD1 aligns across 10 bases. The CDR3 is 14 residues long. Germline V lookup: CDR1 SNHLY, CDR2 FYNNEI. Unmatched junction bases numbered 0, after V lost 3 bases and J lost 5 bases. CDR3 nucleotide sequence: TGTGCCAGCAGTGAGGGACAGGGGAATGAAAAACTGTTTTTT. Translated, it gives CASSEGQGNEKLFF. Filled out from reference TRBV2 and TRBJ1-4, the complete variable domain reads EPEVTQTPSHQVTQMGQEVILRCVPISNHLYFYWYRQILGQKVEFLVSFYNNEISEKSEIFDDQFSVERPDGSNFTLKIRSTKLEDSAMYFCASSEGQGNEKLFFGSGTQLSVL.

V gene TRBV7-9 combines with J gene TRBJ2-1, with 7 bases lining up with TRBD2. From germline, CDR1 is SEHNR and CDR2 FQNEAQ (reference sequence). Losses at the gene ends were 8 bases for V and 4 bases for J; bases not matched to a gene: 11. CDR3 length equals 15 residues. CDR3 bases: TGTGCCAGCCAGCACGCCCTAGCGGTTTACAATGAGCAGTTCTTC. Residues: CASQHALAVYNEQFF.

The rearrangement uses TRBV11-3 and TRBJ2-3, with D possibly being TRBD1 (6 bases). CDR3 size: 16 residues. Germline V gives CDR1 SGHNT, CDR2 YENEEA. V lost 0 bases and J 8 bases, leaving 18 bases between the germline ends. The CDR3 DNA reads as TGTGCCAGCAGCTTAGATATGGGCCCCGCACAGGGTACGCAGTATTTT. Its translation is CASSLDMGPAQGTQYF.

The J gene is TRBJ2-7, the V gene TRBV4-2, with 9 bases that match TRBD1. This CDR3 has 15 amino acids. With V trimmed by 1 base and J by 3 bases, 4 bases remained unmatched. Germline V gives CDR1 LGHNA, CDR2 YNFKEQ. The CDR3 nucleotides are TGTGCCAGCAGCCAAGCAGGGACAGGGATCTACGAGCAGTACTTC. Amino acids: CASSQAGTGIYEQYF.

This chain connects TRBV7-9 to TRBJ2-7; 12 nucleotides agree with TRBD1. Trimming took 3 bases from V and 6 from J; bases not matched to a gene: 9. CDR3 size: 16 residues. Germline V gene lookup returns CDR1 SEHNR and CDR2 FQNEAQ (reference sequence). The CDR3 is CASSFLSGQGAGEQYF. CDR3 DNA: TGTGCCAGCAGCTTTCTCTCGGGACAGGGGGCTGGCGAGCAGTACTTC. The full variable domain, with the rest looked up from reference TRBV7-9 and TRBJ2-7, is DTGVSQNPRHKITKRGQNVTFRCDPISEHNRLYWYRQTLGQGPEFLTYFQNEAQLEKSRLLSDRFSAERPKGSFSTLEIQRTEQGDSAMYLCASSFLSGQGAGEQYFGPGTRLTVT.

The chain employs TRBV18 and TRBJ1-3, with 7 bases lining up with TRBD1. In germline, CDR1 is KGHSH, CDR2 LQKENI. The CDR3 has 15 residues. Trimming took 5 bases from V and 1 from J; bases not matched to a gene: 5. CDR3 sequence reads: CASSKGQTSGNTIYF. The CDR3 DNA follows: TGTGCCAGCTCAAAGGGACAGACTTCTGGAAACACCATATATTTT.